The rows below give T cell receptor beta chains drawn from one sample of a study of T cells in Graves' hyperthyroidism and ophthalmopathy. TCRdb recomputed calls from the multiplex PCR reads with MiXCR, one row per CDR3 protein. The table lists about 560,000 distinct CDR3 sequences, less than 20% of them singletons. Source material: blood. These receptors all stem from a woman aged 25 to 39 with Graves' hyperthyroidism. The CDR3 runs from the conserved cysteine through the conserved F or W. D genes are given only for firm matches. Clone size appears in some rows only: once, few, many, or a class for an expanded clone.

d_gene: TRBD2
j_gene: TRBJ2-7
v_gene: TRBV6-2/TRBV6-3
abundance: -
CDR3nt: TGTGCCAGCAGTGACGGACTAGCGCACTACGAGCAGTACTTC
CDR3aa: CASSDGLAHYEQYF

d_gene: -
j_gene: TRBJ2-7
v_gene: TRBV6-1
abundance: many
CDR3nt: TGTGCCAGCAGTGGCCAGGACGAGCAGTACTTC
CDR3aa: CASSGQDEQYF

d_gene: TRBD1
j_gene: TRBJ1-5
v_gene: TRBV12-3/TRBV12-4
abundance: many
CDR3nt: TGTGCCAGCAGTGTATCCGGGTTTGGACAGGGCCATCAGCCCCAGCATTTT
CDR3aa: CASSVSGFGQGHQPQHF

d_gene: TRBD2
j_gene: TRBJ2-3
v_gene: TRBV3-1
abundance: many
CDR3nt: TGTGCCAGCAGCCAAGAAACTAGCGGGAGGAATGGAGATACGCAGTATTTT
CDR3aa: CASSQETSGRNGDTQYF

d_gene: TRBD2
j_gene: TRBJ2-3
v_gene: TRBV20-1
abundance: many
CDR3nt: TGCAGTGCCCAACTAGCGGGAGGCCCAGATACGCAGTATTTT
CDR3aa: CSAQLAGGPDTQYF

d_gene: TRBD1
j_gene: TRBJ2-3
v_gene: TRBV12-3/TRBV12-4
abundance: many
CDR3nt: TGTGCCAGCAGATTCCGGGACAGGGTAATAGCTGGCACAGATACGCAGTATTTT
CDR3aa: CASRFRDRVIAGTDTQYF

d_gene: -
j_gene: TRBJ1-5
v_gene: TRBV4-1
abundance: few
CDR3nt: TGCGCCAGCAGCCAGGCTGGGGTCAATCAGCCCCAGCATTTT
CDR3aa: CASSQAGVNQPQHF

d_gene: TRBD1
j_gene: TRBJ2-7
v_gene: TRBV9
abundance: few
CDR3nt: TGTGCCAGCAGCCCCGGTCAGGGACAGAATTACGAGCAGTACTTC
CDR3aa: CASSPGQGQNYEQYF

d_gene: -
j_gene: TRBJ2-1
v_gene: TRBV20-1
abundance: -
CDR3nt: TGCAGTGCTAGAGGGCGAGGCGGGACAAACAGGCCCCGGGCTGAGCAGTTCTTC
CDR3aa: CSARGRGGTNRPRAEQFF

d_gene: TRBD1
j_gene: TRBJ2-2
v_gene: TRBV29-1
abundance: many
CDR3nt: TGCAGCGTTGGACAGGGCCCTAAGAACACCGGGGAGCTGTTTTTT
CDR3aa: CSVGQGPKNTGELFF

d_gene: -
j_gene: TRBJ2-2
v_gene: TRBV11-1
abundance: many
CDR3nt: TGTGCCAGCACCTTCCACCCAGCGTACACCGGGGAGCTGTTTTTT
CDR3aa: CASTFHPAYTGELFF

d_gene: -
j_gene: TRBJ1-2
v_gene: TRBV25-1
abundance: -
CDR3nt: TGTGCCAGCTCACCGGGCAGTACTAACTATGGCTACACCTTC
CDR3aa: CASSPGSTNYGYTF

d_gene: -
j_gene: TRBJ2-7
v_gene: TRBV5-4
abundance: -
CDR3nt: TGTGCCAGCGGCGCGAGGACGGCGCCCTACGAGCAGTACTTC
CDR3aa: CASGARTAPYEQYF

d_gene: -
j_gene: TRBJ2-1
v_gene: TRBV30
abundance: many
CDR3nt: TGTGCCTGGAGTGGGGTAGGGACTGCCTCCTACAATGAGCAGTTCTTC
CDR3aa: CAWSGVGTASYNEQFF

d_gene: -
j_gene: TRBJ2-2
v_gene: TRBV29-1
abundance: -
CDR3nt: TGCAGCGGCGGACAGAACACCGGGGAGCTGTTTTTT
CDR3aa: CSGGQNTGELFF

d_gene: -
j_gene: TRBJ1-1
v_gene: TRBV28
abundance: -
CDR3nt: TGTGCCAGCAGTTTGGCGCAGACAGTTGGTGAAGCTTTCTTT
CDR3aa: CASSLAQTVGEAFF

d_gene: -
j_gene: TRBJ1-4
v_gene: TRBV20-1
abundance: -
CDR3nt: TGCAGTGCTAGAGTTCTAAAGAGGGGGGAGGTAACAACTAATGAAAAACTGTTTTTT
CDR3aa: CSARVLKRGEVTTNEKLFF

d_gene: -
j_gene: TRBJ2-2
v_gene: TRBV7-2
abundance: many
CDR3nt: TGTGCCAGCAGCTTAGTAGGGGGACATAACACCGGGGAGCTGTTTTTT
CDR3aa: CASSLVGGHNTGELFF

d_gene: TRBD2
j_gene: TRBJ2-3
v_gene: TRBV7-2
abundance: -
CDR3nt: TGTGCCAGCAGCACCCCCGGACTAGCGGGAGGCAGCACAGATACGCAGTATTTT
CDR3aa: CASSTPGLAGGSTDTQYF

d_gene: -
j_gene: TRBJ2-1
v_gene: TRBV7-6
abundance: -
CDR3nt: TGTGCCAGCAGCCCACAGGAGACCCAGTTCTTC
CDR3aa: CASSPQETQFF

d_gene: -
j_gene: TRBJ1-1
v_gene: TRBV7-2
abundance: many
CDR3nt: TGTGCCAGCAGCTTAGACCTGGGAGGGACTGAAGCTTTCTTT
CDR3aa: CASSLDLGGTEAFF

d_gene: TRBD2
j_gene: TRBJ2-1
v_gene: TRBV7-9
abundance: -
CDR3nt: TGTGCCAGCAGCTCTACCGCGGGGCGGGAGTCCTACAATGAGCAGTTCTTC
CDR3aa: CASSSTAGRESYNEQFF

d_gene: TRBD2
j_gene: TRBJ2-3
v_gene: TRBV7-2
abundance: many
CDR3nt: TGTGCCAGCAGCTACATACCACTCATAGCGGGAGAGGGAGTAGCGACAGATACGCAGTATTTT
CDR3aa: CASSYIPLIAGEGVATDTQYF

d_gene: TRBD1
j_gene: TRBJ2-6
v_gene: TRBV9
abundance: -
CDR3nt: TGTGCCAGCAGCGTCTCAACAGGGGGCCGGGGGGCCAACGTCCTGACTTTC
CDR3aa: CASSVSTGGRGANVLTF

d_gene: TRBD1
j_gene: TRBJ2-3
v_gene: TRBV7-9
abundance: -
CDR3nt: TGTGCCAGCAGCTTAGTTGTAGCAGGGGGTAATACAGATACGCAGTATTTT
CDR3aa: CASSLVVAGGNTDTQYF

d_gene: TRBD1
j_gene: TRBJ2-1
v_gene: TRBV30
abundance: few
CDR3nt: TGTGCCTGGAGTGTCCTTCGGACAGGGGGCTTCAATGAGCAGTTCTTC
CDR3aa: CAWSVLRTGGFNEQFF

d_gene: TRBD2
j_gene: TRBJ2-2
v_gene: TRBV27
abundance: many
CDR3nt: TGTGCCAGCAGTTTAGGGTCGCTAGCGGGAGGGCCGCACACCGGGGAGCTGTTTTTT
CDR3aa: CASSLGSLAGGPHTGELFF

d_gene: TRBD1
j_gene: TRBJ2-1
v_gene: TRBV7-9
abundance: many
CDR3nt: TGTGCCAGCAGCTTAGAAGGGACAGGGTACAATGAGCAGTTCTTC
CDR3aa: CASSLEGTGYNEQFF

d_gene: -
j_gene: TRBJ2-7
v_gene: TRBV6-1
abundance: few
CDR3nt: TGTGCCAGCAGCCCTCAAGGAATTGGCTGGCTATCTAAAAGCTCCTACGAGCAGTACTTC
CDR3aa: CASSPQGIGWLSKSSYEQYF